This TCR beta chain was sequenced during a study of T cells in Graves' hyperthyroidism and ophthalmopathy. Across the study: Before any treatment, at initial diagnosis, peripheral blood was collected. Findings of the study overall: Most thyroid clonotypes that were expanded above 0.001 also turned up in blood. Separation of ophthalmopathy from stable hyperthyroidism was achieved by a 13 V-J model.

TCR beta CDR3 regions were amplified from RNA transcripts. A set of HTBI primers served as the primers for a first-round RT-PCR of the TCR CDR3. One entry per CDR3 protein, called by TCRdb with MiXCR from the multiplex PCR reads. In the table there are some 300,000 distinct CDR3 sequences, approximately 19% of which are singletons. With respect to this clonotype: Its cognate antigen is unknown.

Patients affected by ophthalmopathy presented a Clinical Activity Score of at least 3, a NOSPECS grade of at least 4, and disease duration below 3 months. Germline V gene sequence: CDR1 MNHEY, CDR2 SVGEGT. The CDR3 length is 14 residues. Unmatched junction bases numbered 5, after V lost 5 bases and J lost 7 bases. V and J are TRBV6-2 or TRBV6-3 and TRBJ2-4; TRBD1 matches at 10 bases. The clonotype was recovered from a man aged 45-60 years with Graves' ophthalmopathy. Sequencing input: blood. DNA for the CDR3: TGTGCCAGCAGTGTCCGGGACAGGGGCAACATTCAGTACTTC. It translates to CASSVRDRGNIQYF.